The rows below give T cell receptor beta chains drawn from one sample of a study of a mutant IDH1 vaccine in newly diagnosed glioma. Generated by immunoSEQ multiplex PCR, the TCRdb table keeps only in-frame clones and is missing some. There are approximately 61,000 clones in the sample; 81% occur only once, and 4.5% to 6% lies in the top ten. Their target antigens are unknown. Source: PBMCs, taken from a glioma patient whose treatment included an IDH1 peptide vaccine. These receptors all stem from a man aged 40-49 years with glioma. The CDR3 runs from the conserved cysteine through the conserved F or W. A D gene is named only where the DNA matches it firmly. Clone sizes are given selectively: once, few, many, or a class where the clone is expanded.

CDR3 protein: CASSLSPGQGRYEQYF
CDR3 DNA: TGTGCCAGCAGCCTTTCCCCGGGACAGGGGAGGTACGAGCAGTACTTC
V gene: TRBV27
clone size: NA
J gene: TRBJ2-7
D gene: TRBD1

CDR3 protein: CASGDRGNQPQHF
CDR3 DNA: TGTGCCAGCGGGGACAGGGGCAATCAGCCCCAGCATTTT
V gene: TRBV6-5
clone size: NA
J gene: TRBJ1-5
D gene: TRBD1

CDR3 protein: CASRPSGVNEQFF
CDR3 DNA: TGTGCCAGTAGGCCCTCAGGGGTCAATGAGCAGTTCTTC
V gene: TRBV19
clone size: NA
J gene: TRBJ2-1
D gene: NA

CDR3 protein: CASSLVQVGELFF
CDR3 DNA: TGCGCCAGCAGCTTGGTTCAGGTCGGGGAGCTGTTTTTT
V gene: TRBV5-1
clone size: once
J gene: TRBJ2-2
D gene: NA

CDR3 protein: CASIGPGLPDTQYF
CDR3 DNA: TGTGCCAGCATTGGACCGGGACTCCCAGATACGCAGTATTTT
V gene: TRBV2
clone size: NA
J gene: TRBJ2-3
D gene: NA

CDR3 protein: CASSLGGRNTEAFF
CDR3 DNA: TGTGCCAGCAGCTTAGGGGGGAGAAACACTGAAGCTTTCTTT
V gene: TRBV7-3
clone size: once
J gene: TRBJ1-1
D gene: NA

CDR3 protein: CASSLSGVRGYTF
CDR3 DNA: TGCGCCAGCAGCCTCTCAGGGGTGAGGGGCTACACCTTC
V gene: TRBV4-3
clone size: few
J gene: TRBJ1-2
D gene: NA

CDR3 protein: CASIKSLFQDGGSLMNTEAFF
CDR3 DNA: TGTGCCAGCATCAAATCTCTATTTCAAGATGGGGGTTCATTGATGAACACTGAAGCTTTCTTT
V gene: TRBV7-4
clone size: NA
J gene: TRBJ1-1
D gene: NA

CDR3 protein: CAISESGFEQYF
CDR3 DNA: TGTGCCATCAGTGAGTCCGGATTCGAGCAGTACTTC
V gene: TRBV10-3
clone size: NA
J gene: TRBJ2-7
D gene: NA

CDR3 protein: CASSQGTYYGYTF
CDR3 DNA: TGCGCCAGCAGCCAAGGGACCTACTATGGCTACACCTTC
V gene: TRBV5-1
clone size: NA
J gene: TRBJ1-2
D gene: NA

CDR3 protein: CASSPGTGGIDNYGYTF
CDR3 DNA: TGTGCCAGCAGTCCCGGGACAGGGGGAATAGATAACTATGGCTACACCTTC
V gene: TRBV27
clone size: NA
J gene: TRBJ1-2
D gene: TRBD1

CDR3 protein: CASSPGTRRGSYEQYF
CDR3 DNA: TGTGCCAGCAGCCCGGGAACTCGAAGAGGTTCCTACGAGCAGTACTTC
V gene: TRBV11-3
clone size: NA
J gene: TRBJ2-7
D gene: NA

CDR3 protein: CASRLGFQGSGANVLTF
CDR3 DNA: TGCGCCAGCAGACTAGGGTTCCAGGGCTCTGGGGCCAACGTCCTGACTTTC
V gene: TRBV5-1
clone size: NA
J gene: TRBJ2-6
D gene: NA

CDR3 protein: CASSLGVSSYEQYF
CDR3 DNA: TGTGCCAGCAGCTTAGGTGTAAGCTCCTACGAGCAGTACTTC
V gene: TRBV7-6
clone size: NA
J gene: TRBJ2-7
D gene: NA

CDR3 protein: CASTLSGDYPQETQYF
CDR3 DNA: TGTGCCAGCACCCTTTCGGGGGACTACCCTCAAGAGACCCAGTACTTC
V gene: TRBV7-9
clone size: NA
J gene: TRBJ2-5
D gene: TRBD2

CDR3 protein: CASGPQGAHAKNIQYF
CDR3 DNA: TGTGCCAGCGGCCCACAGGGGGCGCATGCCAAAAACATTCAGTACTTC
V gene: TRBV28
clone size: NA
J gene: TRBJ2-4
D gene: TRBD1